This T cell receptor beta chain comes out of a study of molecular identifiers for immune sequencing clone quantification (dated by TCRdb to 2017 to 2018). For context, the study as a whole: For a replicate experiment, RNA from around 20,000 or 100,000 naive CD8 T cells was divided into five aliquots, of which four were sequenced. CD8 T cells were used in a methods study to benchmark molecular-identifier clustering-based TCR repertoire sequencing (MIDCIRS) and TCR RNA copy counting. The paper's findings and limits, for the study overall: Even against a background of around 950,000 naive CD8 T cells, spiked-in Jurkat TCR RNA amounting to a single cell's worth was reported to be detectable. Naive libraries contained spiked-in Jurkat TCR RNA (approximately ten copies' worth), which is not part of the donor repertoire. In CMV-specific effector cells, clones with more than 20 RNA copies accounted for over 99% of molecules, whereas in naive cells such clones accounted for under 1%. Around 2.8 recovered TCR RNA copies per cell were obtained by modeling, versus about 9.7 by digital PCR, implying a capture efficiency of 25% to 30%. Highly expanded clone sizes could be underestimated because identical TCR molecules may share a barcode. When barcode sub-clustering was left out, chimeric consensus sequences inflated TCR diversity, with chimeras reaching as high as 47%.

About this clonotype itself: The specificity of this receptor is unknown. Base qualities were left out, and no much larger clone turns up one base away.

There are 17 amino acids in the CDR3, from cysteine to phenylalanine inclusive. Only the CDR3 part of the read is kept: 51 bases, read in frame from the first base. Library preparation employed PCR. The run used an Illumina HiSeq 4000. Bulk TCR libraries were made following a previously described method, with the TCR primers given in Table S5. The Qiagen AllPrep DNA/RNA kit was used to purify total RNA. Before analysis, reads from multiple sequencing runs of the same library were pooled. Processing in the source paper ran as follows. Only reads with exact TCR constant sequence were kept, trimmed to 150 nt, and grouped by their 12-nt molecular barcodes. Reads in each barcode group were sub-clustered using a 15% Levenshtein threshold, and a quality-weighted consensus sequence was built for each RNA molecule. Non-functional sequences were filtered out, along with any lower-count sequence sitting one edit away from another sequence. Based on fitting two negative binomial distributions, any barcode sub-cluster with under 20% of the maximum read count was discarded. TCRdb itself trimmed the public reads at Q25 with fastp, ran MiXCR and retained productive beta chains. Under each unique CDR3 protein, matching rows form one entry showing the most common genes and DNA. These V and J calls rely on TCRdb rather than the paper's analysis. This sample comprises about 640,000 distinct CDR3 sequences, 15% to 20% of them detected only once. The ten largest clones take up roughly 0.85% of the sample.

Libraries of naive CD8 T cells were generated from about 21,000 to 970,000 sorted cells, with 10%, 30% or 50% of the purified RNA used. Naive CD8 T cells, defined as CD8+CD4-CCR7+CD45RA+, were FACS-sorted into RLT Plus buffer on a BD FACSAria II. To test detection sensitivity, Jurkat RNA equal to under 13 TCR copies was added to samples of about 19,000-1,100,000 naive CD8 T cells. Enrichment of CD8 T cells was performed with RosetteSep CD8+ T Cell Enrichment Cocktail and Ficoll-Paque, after which ACK red cell lysis was carried out. The source material was naive CD8+ T cells from blood, with Jurkat cell RNA spiked in. The cell subset or site tag for this specimen amounts to: FACS-sorted CD8+CD4-CCR7+CD45RA+ naive T cells. This TCR derives from a human donor in good health. Some libraries in this study had Jurkat cell RNA spiked in. The sequence joins TRBV21-1 to TRBJ2-7; the D call of TRBD1 is as the table states it, not checked on the DNA. TRBV21-1 is an annotated pseudogene. Here the CDR3 is given as CASRSFLFRTGGYEQYF. In nucleotide form, the sequence is TGTGCCAGCAGGTCGTTTTTGTTCCGGACAGGAGGCTACGAGCAGTACTTC.